The 2 T cell receptor beta chains presented below share a single source sample, sequenced in a study of shared clonotypes between healthy human individuals. Here immunoSEQ multiplex PCR was the method, and the copy in TCRdb shows in-frame clones only, minus some. The profile covers about 600,000 clones, with around 97% appearing a single time and less than 0.065% taken by the ten largest. The sequencing sample was made of naive CD4+ T cells sorted from blood. Specified subset: CD45RA+ positively selected. These receptors all stem from a woman in her 30s in good health.

This sequence joins TRBV7-3 and TRBJ1-5; no firm D call. Germline lookup yields CDR1 SGHTA and CDR2 FQGTGA. The V end lost 5 bases, the J end lost 3 bases, and 14 bases lay between the germline ends. The CDR3 sequence is 15 residues long. CDR3 amino acids: CASSPPCGNNQPQHF. For the CDR3, the DNA is TGTGCCAGCAGCCCCCCCTGCGGGAACAATCAGCCCCAGCATTTT. The variable domain in full, completed from reference TRBV7-3 and TRBJ1-5, reads GAGVSQTPSNKVTEKGKYVELRCDPISGHTALYWYRQSLGQGPEFLIYFQGTGAADDSGLPNDRFFAVRPEGSVSTLKIQRTERGDSAVYLCASSPPCGNNQPQHFGDGTRLSIL.

This clone was recorded a few times. This rearrangement joins TRBV19 to TRBJ2-3; D is uncertain. Germline assignment: CDR1 LNHDA and CDR2 SQIVND (reference sequence). V was shortened by 7 bases and J by 5 bases, with 16 bases between the two germline ends. This CDR3 is 14 amino acids long. CDR3 residues: CASTGQPRGDTQYF. CDR3 in DNA: TGTGCCAGTACGGGCCAGCCCCGTGGAGATACGCAGTATTTT.